Sequencing of this TCR beta chain was carried out in a study of blood T cell dynamics during melanoma immunotherapy. Specified time point: week 3, after first cycle of checkpoint inhibitor. No patient had earlier systemic cancer treatment, concurrent immunosuppressants, or another active cancer. The CDR3 loop spans 19 amino acids. After removal of 5 bases from V and 4 bases from J, the junction contained 15 bases not matched to a gene. The germline V gene encodes CDR1 SEHNR and CDR2 FQNEAQ (reference sequence). A fixed DNA input of about 350 ng was used per bulk PBMC sample. Assay used: immunoSEQ multiplex PCR; TCRdb lists only in-frame clones, some missing. This sample has more than 13,000 clones, with 80% to 90% found just once.

This clonotype was sampled from a human donor with melanoma. The V and J genes are TRBV7-9 and TRBJ2-3; 13 bases map to TRBD2. Sample: blood, taken from a patient treated with checkpoint blockade. CDR3: CASSPGLAGVGQEADTQYF. The CDR3 nucleotides are TGTGCCAGCAGCCCCGGACTAGCGGGAGTAGGACAAGAGGCAGATACGCAGTATTTT.